This T cell receptor beta chain was captured by sequencing in a study of blood T cell repertoires in COVID-19. This clone was observed a few times. Trimming pared 3 bases from V and 1 base from J, leaving 9 bases between. The CDR3 covers 14 residues. From germline, CDR1 is SGHNT and CDR2 YYREEE (reference sequence). Using immunoSEQ multiplex PCR, the repertoire was profiled, and TCRdb retains in-frame clones only, with some absent. This table has 35,000 to 50,000 clones, roughly 73% appearing once. The sequence derives from a man older than 75 with acute or convalescent COVID-19. Sequences were obtained from peripheral blood. The chain couples TRBV5-4 to TRBJ2-3; unclear D gene. The CDR3 sequence is CASSWVGGTDTQYF. CDR3 bases: TGTGCCAGCAGCTGGGTGGGCGGCACAGATACGCAGTATTTT.